The 19 T cell receptor beta chains below were found in one sample sequenced in a study of cytomegalovirus exposure and HLA in healthy donors. Researchers ran the PCR with 60 Vbeta and 13 Jbeta primers. Sequencing used immunoSEQ multiplex PCR; TCRdb keeps in-frame clones, though not all of them. Of 50,000 to 65,000 clones listed, around 80% were seen once; the top ten hold under 25%. Specimen: PBMCs. The receptors were sampled from a woman aged 40 to 50 in good health and CMV-seropositive.

This chain uses TRBV7-6 with TRBJ2-1; D unresolved. Germline CDR1 reads SGHVS; CDR2 reads FNYEAQ. This CDR3 has 15 residues. V was cut by 1 base and J by 7 bases, with 14 bases left in between. CDR3 region: CASSLGFRPGNEQFF. DNA for the CDR3: TGTGCCAGCAGCTTAGGTTTTCGGCCCGGGAATGAGCAGTTCTTC.

The gene calls are TRBV12-5 and TRBJ2-7; TRBD1 matches at 7 bases. Germline V gene data show CDR1 as LGHNT and CDR2 as FRNRAP. V trimming: 4 bases; J trimming: 7 bases; junction bases outside the gene matches: 4. The CDR3 totals 12 residues. Here the CDR3 DNA reads TGTGCTAGTGGTTCGGACAGGTTTGAGCAGTACTTC. Protein: CASGSDRFEQYF.

The gene calls are TRBV6-1 and TRBJ1-2; D remains ambiguous. CDR3 length equals 12 residues. Trimming shortened V by 8 bases and J by 8 bases, and 15 bases separated the two germline ends. Germline V gene sequence: CDR1 MNHNS, CDR2 SASEGT. CDR3 protein: CASRGRVGGYTF. The DNA for the CDR3 is TGTGCCAGCCGTGGGAGGGTCGGGGGCTACACCTTC.

The chain has TRBV7-2 and TRBJ1-2; D remains unclear. Trimming cost V 1 base and J 4 bases, with 7 bases left between them. The CDR3 sequence is 13 residues long. The germline CDR1 and CDR2 sequences are SGHTA and FQGNSA. The chain's CDR3 is CASSLGSSYGYTF. The CDR3 DNA reads TGTGCCAGCAGCTTAGGGAGCAGCTATGGCTACACCTTC. Looking up the rest from reference TRBV7-2 and TRBJ1-2 gives the full variable domain: GAGVSQSPSNKVTEKGKDVELRCDPISGHTALYWYRQSLGQGLEFLIYFQGNSAPDKSGLPSDRFSAERTGGSVSTLTIQRTQQEDSAVYLCASSLGSSYGYTFGSGTRLTVV.

The rearrangement joins TRBV10-1 to TRBJ2-2; D may be TRBD2 (6 bases). Germline V gene data show CDR1 as WNHNN and CDR2 as SYGVQD (reference sequence). The V end lost 2 bases, the J end lost 4 bases, and 11 bases lay between the germline ends. The CDR3 has 15 amino acids. The CDR3, as DNA: TGCGCCAGCAGTGAGACGCCACTAGCCACCGGGGAGCTGTTTTTT. It codes for CASSETPLATGELFF.

In nucleotides, the CDR3 is TGTGCCAGCAGCTTAAGGAGAGCGGGGGGGGTACAGATAACGCAGTATTTT. Translation gives CASSLRRAGGVQITQYF. V usage is TRBV5-6 and J usage is TRBJ2-3; TRBD2 matches at 10 bases. CDR1 and CDR2 from the germline V gene are SGHDT and YYEEEE. Germline trimming cut 2 bases from V and 9 bases from J; bases unmatched to any gene: 15. The CDR3 has 17 amino acids.

The chain carries TRBV6-1 and TRBJ2-7; D unresolved. With 7 bases removed from V and 2 bases from J, the gap between germline ends came to 9 bases. The germline gives CDR1 MNHNS, CDR2 SASEGT. This CDR3 comprises 12 residues. The CDR3 sequence: CASNGNAYEQYF. The CDR3 DNA reads TGTGCCAGCAACGGTAACGCCTACGAGCAGTACTTC.

The chain combines TRBV25-1 with TRBJ1-1; TRBD1 matches 8 bases. The CDR3 extends over 13 amino acids. The germline CDR1 and CDR2 sequences are MGHDK and SYGVNS. J lost 1 base, V lost 8 bases, and 3 bases had no gene match. CDR3 DNA: TGTGCCAGCCTTGGGACAGGGAACACTGAAGCTTTCTTT. Translation gives CASLGTGNTEAFF.

This clone has a single count. The rearrangement uses TRBV5-1 and TRBJ1-6; D may be TRBD1 (5 bases). The ends were cut back, 0 bases at V and 14 bases at J, with 12 bases in the middle. The germline V gene has CDR1 SGHRS and CDR2 YFSETQ. This CDR3 comprises 13 residues. The CDR3 DNA reads as TGCGCCAGCAGCTTGGAGGGGTTCCAAACCCTCCACTTT. Translated, it gives CASSLEGFQTLHF. Complete variable domain (other parts from reference TRBV5-1 and TRBJ1-6): KAGVTQTPRYLIKTRGQQVTLSCSPISGHRSVSWYQQTPGQGLQFLFEYFSETQRNKGNFPGRFSGRQFSNSRSEMNVSTLELGDSALYLCASSLEGFQTLHFGNGTRLTVT.

The chain carries TRBV2 and TRBJ2-7, with 7 bases fitting TRBD2. There are 11 residues in the CDR3. CDR1 and CDR2 from the germline V gene are SNHLY and FYNNEI. Losses at the gene ends were 8 bases for V and 4 bases for J; bases not matched to a gene: 2. CDR3 sequence reads: CASRRGYEQYF. Here the CDR3 DNA reads TGTGCCAGCCGGCGGGGGTACGAGCAGTACTTC.

This clone was detected once. The V and J genes are TRBV29-1 and TRBJ1-1; D not resolved. The CDR3 is 12 amino acids. Germline V gives CDR1 SQVTM, CDR2 ANQGSEA. The ends were cut back, 5 bases at V and 4 bases at J, with 11 bases in the middle. The CDR3: CSVTGSSTEAFF. DNA of the CDR3: TGCAGCGTTACGGGTAGTTCCACTGAAGCTTTCTTT. The full variable domain, in which reference TRBV29-1 and TRBJ1-1 provide the parts outside the CDR3, is SAVISQKPSRDICQRGTSLTIQCQVDSQVTMMFWYRQQPGQSLTLIATANQGSEATYESGFVIDKFPISRPNLTFSTLTVSNMSPEDSSIYLCSVTGSSTEAFFGQGTRLTVV.

The V gene is TRBV5-1, the J gene TRBJ2-1; maybe TRBD2 (6 bases). This CDR3 spans 14 amino acids. CDR1 is SGHRS and CDR2 is YFSETQ in the germline V gene. Trimming pared 5 bases from V and 3 bases from J, leaving 12 bases between. CDR3 amino acids: CASSPGAGYNEQFF. CDR3 coding DNA: TGCGCCAGCAGTCCCGGAGCGGGCTACAATGAGCAGTTCTTC.

The chain employs TRBV7-6 and TRBJ2-5; 12 nucleotides match TRBD1. The J call may be in error: the DNA end matches TRBJ2-7 better. In germline, CDR1 is SGHVS, CDR2 FNYEAQ. The CDR3 sequence is 16 residues long. CDR3 loop: CASSTRRDRGPYEQYF. The CDR3 region has the DNA TGTGCCAGCAGCACCCGCCGGGACAGGGGGCCCTACGAGCAGTACTTC.

The V and J genes are TRBV7-3 and TRBJ1-1, with D possibly matching TRBD1 (5 bases). The CDR3 contains 14 residues. Trimming stripped 6 bases from V and 4 bases from J, with 15 bases between. Germline V gene sequence: CDR1 SGHTA, CDR2 FQGTGA. The CDR3 DNA reads TGTGCCAGCAGTAGGGGCGGAGAGCTCACTGAAGCTTTCTTT. Its translation is CASSRGGELTEAFF.

The chain joins TRBV30 to TRBJ2-6; D is unresolved. CDR1 GTSNPN and CDR2 SVGIG come from the germline V gene (reference sequence). The CDR3 loop spans 14 amino acids. The V gene lost 2 bases and the J gene lost 2 bases, with 7 bases spanning the gap. The CDR3 DNA reads as TGTGCCTGGAGTTTAAGAGCTGGGGCCAACGTCCTGACTTTC. This encodes CAWSLRAGANVLTF.

This chain links TRBV19 with TRBJ1-1, with D possibly TRBD1 on 5 matching bases. Germline V lookup: CDR1 LNHDA, CDR2 SQIVND (reference sequence). V lost 4 bases to trimming and J lost 2 bases, with 8 bases between them. The CDR3 length is 13 residues. The CDR3 loop is CASSTTANTEAFF. CDR3 bases: TGTGCCAGTAGTACGACAGCCAACACTGAAGCTTTCTTT.

In DNA form, the CDR3 reads TGTGCCAGTAGCAGTGGGCCCAGGGACTCTGGAAACACCATATATTTT. Translating gives CASSSGPRDSGNTIYF. V usage is TRBV19 and J usage is TRBJ1-3; tentative D call: TRBD1 (5 bases). V was pared by 6 bases and J by 0 bases, with 15 bases between. Germline CDR1 and CDR2: LNHDA and SQIVND (reference sequence). This CDR3 region has 16 residues.

This CDR3 is CASSHLRGQYNQPQHF. The CDR3 nucleotides read TGTGCCAGCAGCCATCTTCGAGGACAGTACAATCAGCCCCAGCATTTT. The rearrangement joins TRBV7-3 to TRBJ1-5, with a tentative D call TRBD1 (6 bases). The CDR3 covers 16 residues. Germline V lookup: CDR1 SGHTA, CDR2 FQGTGA. Deletions cut 5 bases from V and 3 bases from J, with 17 bases between. Complete variable domain (other parts from reference TRBV7-3 and TRBJ1-5): GAGVSQTPSNKVTEKGKYVELRCDPISGHTALYWYRQSLGQGPEFLIYFQGTGAADDSGLPNDRFFAVRPEGSVSTLKIQRTERGDSAVYLCASSHLRGQYNQPQHFGDGTRLSIL.

A word on this clone: A single base separates this from a much larger clone, so it may be a read error. The chain carries TRBV11-2 and TRBJ2-5; D not certain. TRBJ2-7 explains the end of the DNA better; the J call may be wrong. Germline CDR1 SGHAT, CDR2 FQNNGV. The CDR3 sequence is 15 residues long. The CDR3 loop is CASSLEEYSTYEQYF. The CDR3 DNA is TGTGCCAGCAGCTTAGAGGAGTACTCTACCTACGAGCAGTACTTC.